Listed below are T cell receptor beta chains from one sample, sequenced in a study of blood T cell repertoires in COVID-19. Generated by immunoSEQ multiplex PCR, the TCRdb table keeps only in-frame clones and is missing some. The table has about 90,000 clones, 80% to 95% seen once; the top ten hold about 2.5%. The specimen was peripheral blood. These receptors were taken from a human donor with active COVID-19. The donor label of this sample is uncertain. Both conserved end residues are part of each CDR3. D genes are given only for firm matches. Clone size, where shown, is once, few, many, or a class for clones that have expanded.

v_gene	d_gene	abundance	j_gene	CDR3aa	CDR3nt
TRBV6-5	TRBD1	-	TRBJ2-2	CASRDRVNTGELFF	TGTGCCAGCAGGGACAGGGTAAACACCGGGGAGCTGTTTTTT
TRBV18	-	-	TRBJ2-7	CASSPGQGSYEQYF	TGTGCCAGCTCACCAGGCCAGGGCTCCTACGAGCAGTACTTC
TRBV2	TRBD1	-	TRBJ2-4	CASTGDSKNIQYF	TGTGCCAGCACCGGGGACAGCAAAAACATTCAGTACTTC
TRBV7-9	TRBD2	-	TRBJ2-1	CASSRAGNYNEQFF	TGTGCCAGCAGCCGAGCGGGGAACTACAATGAGCAGTTCTTC
TRBV6-2/TRBV6-3	-	-	TRBJ1-1	CASSYSGTLNTEAFF	TGTGCCAGCAGTTACTCGGGGACATTGAACACTGAAGCTTTCTTT
TRBV7-2	-	-	TRBJ1-1	CASSLGPTAGDTEAFF	TGTGCCAGCAGCTTAGGGCCGACTGCGGGGGACACTGAAGCTTTCTTT
TRBV6-6	TRBD1	-	TRBJ1-5	CASSFPGTVSNQPQHF	TGTGCCAGCAGTTTCCCCGGGACAGTGAGCAATCAGCCCCAGCATTTT
TRBV29-1	TRBD2	-	TRBJ2-1	CSVDPSGGLGYNEQFF	TGCAGCGTTGATCCTAGCGGGGGCCTAGGGTACAATGAGCAGTTCTTC
TRBV5-6	-	once	TRBJ2-2	CASSVSGGELFF	TGTGCCAGCAGCGTGAGTGGCGGGGAGCTGTTTTTT
TRBV6-1	-	-	TRBJ1-1	CASSDHPRGDTEAFF	TGTGCCAGCAGTGACCACCCACGGGGGGACACTGAAGCTTTCTTT
TRBV4-2	TRBD2	-	TRBJ2-7	CASSQGGGPTYEQYF	TGTGCCAGCAGCCAGGGCGGGGGGCCCACCTACGAGCAGTACTTC
TRBV6-6	TRBD1	once	TRBJ1-5	CASSFGTGGSNQPQHF	TGTGCCAGCAGTTTCGGGACAGGGGGTAGCAATCAGCCCCAGCATTTT
TRBV4-1	TRBD1	-	TRBJ1-1	CASSPTGVRTEAFF	TGCGCCAGCAGCCCGACAGGGGTGAGAACTGAAGCTTTCTTT
TRBV4-3	-	-	TRBJ2-5	CASSQVQGAQETQYF	TGCGCCAGCAGCCAAGTCCAAGGGGCCCAAGAGACCCAGTACTTC
TRBV5-1	TRBD1	-	TRBJ1-2	CASSLPTGASHGYTF	TGCGCCAGCAGCTTGCCTACAGGGGCATCGCATGGCTACACCTTC
TRBV27	TRBD1	-	TRBJ1-6	CASKGQVYNSPLHF	TGTGCCAGCAAAGGACAGGTCTATAATTCACCCCTCCACTTT
TRBV5-1	-	-	TRBJ1-2	CASSPDIGARMITYGYTF	TGCGCCAGCAGCCCGGATATTGGGGCGCGCATGATTACCTATGGCTACACCTTC
TRBV2	TRBD1	few	TRBJ2-7	CASSLRQGRQPYEQYF	TGTGCCAGCAGCCTCCGACAGGGGAGACAACCCTACGAGCAGTACTTC
TRBV5-1	-	-	TRBJ2-5	CASSLSTAQETQYF	TGCGCCAGCAGCTTGTCGACAGCCCAAGAGACCCAGTACTTC
TRBV25-1	TRBD1	-	TRBJ1-4	CASSIMTGANEKLFF	TGTGCCAGCAGTATCATGACAGGGGCTAATGAAAAACTGTTTTTT
TRBV7-8	TRBD1	-	TRBJ1-1	CASSVRQGANTEAFF	TGTGCCAGCAGCGTCCGACAGGGGGCGAACACTGAAGCTTTCTTT
TRBV27	TRBD1	-	TRBJ2-5	CASSLAGGAETQYF	TGTGCCAGCAGTTTAGCAGGGGGCGCGGAGACCCAGTACTTC
TRBV24-1	TRBD1	-	TRBJ1-1	CATSPTPGTGGAKGMNTEAFF	TGTGCCACCAGCCCAACCCCCGGGACAGGGGGCGCGAAAGGCATGAACACTGAAGCTTTCTTT
TRBV11-3	-	-	TRBJ2-3	CASSRRLVADTQYF	TGTGCCAGCAGCAGACGACTAGTGGCAGATACGCAGTATTTT
TRBV6-2/TRBV6-3	-	-	TRBJ1-2	CASSYSELSRGGYTF	TGTGCCAGCAGTTACTCGGAGTTATCCCGAGGTGGCTACACCTTC
TRBV9	-	-	TRBJ2-3	CASSVFTGGDTQYF	TGTGCCAGCAGCGTCTTCACTGGAGGGGATACGCAGTATTTT
TRBV5-4	TRBD2	-	TRBJ2-3	CASSPKLSGGADTQYF	TGTGCCAGCAGTCCGAAACTTAGCGGGGGGGCAGATACGCAGTATTTT
TRBV19	-	-	TRBJ1-1	CASSMAGLRWNTEAFF	TGTGCCAGTAGTATGGCGGGGCTCCGGTGGAACACTGAAGCTTTCTTT
TRBV5-1	-	once	TRBJ2-2	CASSQDYDGELFF	TGCGCCAGCAGCCAGGACTACGACGGGGAGCTGTTTTTT
TRBV7-2	-	-	TRBJ1-3	CASSWTSVQGNTIYF	TGTGCCAGCAGCTGGACTTCAGTTCAGGGAAACACCATATATTTT
TRBV6-5	TRBD1	-	TRBJ2-2	CASRSGQGFTGELFF	TGTGCCAGCAGGTCGGGACAGGGCTTCACCGGGGAGCTGTTTTTT
TRBV5-1	TRBD2	once	TRBJ2-1	CASSGPSGGAVNEQFF	TGCGCCAGCAGCGGCCCGAGCGGGGGGGCTGTCAATGAGCAGTTCTTC
TRBV4-2	TRBD1	medium-sized	TRBJ2-2	CASSQVGTGGDTGELFF	TGTGCCAGCAGCCAAGTGGGCACAGGGGGCGACACCGGGGAGCTGTTTTTT
TRBV6-2/TRBV6-3	-	-	TRBJ2-5	CASSYNSDGEETQYF	TGTGCCAGCAGTTACAATAGTGACGGGGAAGAGACCCAGTACTTC
TRBV3-1/TRBV3-2	-	-	TRBJ1-3	CASSQDSTGSGNTIYF	TGTGCCAGCAGCCAAGATTCGACGGGTTCTGGAAACACCATATATTTT
TRBV10-3	TRBD2	-	TRBJ2-7	CAISGTSVAGDEQYF	TGTGCCATCAGTGGGACTAGCGTCGCAGGTGACGAGCAGTACTTC
TRBV7-3	-	-	TRBJ2-7	CASSPAGAREQYF	TGTGCCAGCAGCCCCGCGGGGGCCCGCGAGCAGTACTTC
TRBV3-1/TRBV3-2	-	-	TRBJ2-2	CASSQDPLRQVRSGELFF	TGTGCCAGCAGCCAAGATCCCCTGAGACAGGTCAGGTCCGGGGAGCTGTTTTTT
TRBV9	TRBD1	once	TRBJ1-2	CASSFGQGANYGYTF	TGTGCCAGCAGCTTCGGACAGGGGGCAAACTATGGCTACACCTTC
TRBV15	-	-	TRBJ2-1	CATSRDMQGNEQFF	TGTGCCACCAGCAGAGATATGCAGGGCAATGAGCAGTTCTTC
TRBV5-1	TRBD1	-	TRBJ1-1	CASSQGQLLMNTEAFF	TGCGCCAGCAGCCAGGGACAGCTACTTATGAACACTGAAGCTTTCTTT
TRBV4-1	-	-	TRBJ2-2	CASSQAGAPTGELFF	TGCGCCAGCAGCCAGGCGGGGGCGCCCACCGGGGAGCTGTTTTTT
TRBV3-1/TRBV3-2	-	-	TRBJ2-7	CASSLGTSSYEQYF	TGTGCCAGCAGCCTTGGGACATCCTCCTACGAGCAGTACTTC
TRBV4-1	TRBD2	once	TRBJ2-7	CASSHGTSGYEQYF	TGCGCCAGCAGCCACGGGACTAGCGGCTACGAGCAGTACTTC
TRBV3-1/TRBV3-2	TRBD2	-	TRBJ2-3	CASSPIAGSTDTQYF	TGTGCCAGCAGTCCCATAGCGGGCAGCACAGATACGCAGTATTTT
TRBV19	TRBD2	medium-sized	TRBJ2-2	CASSIERLAGHTGELFF	TGTGCCAGTAGTATAGAGAGACTAGCGGGGCACACCGGGGAGCTGTTTTTT
TRBV7-3	TRBD1	-	TRBJ2-2	CASSLAPGGNTGELFF	TGTGCCAGCAGCTTGGCTCCAGGGGGGAACACCGGGGAGCTGTTTTTT
TRBV5-1	-	-	TRBJ2-1	CASSLIARRFYNEQFF	TGCGCCAGCAGCTTGATTGCTAGGAGGTTCTACAATGAGCAGTTCTTC
TRBV20-1	-	-	TRBJ2-2	CSAPYGELFF	TGCAGTGCTCCGTACGGGGAGCTGTTTTTT
TRBV24-1	TRBD1	medium-sized	TRBJ2-5	CATSAKPPGQGFETQYF	TGTGCCACCAGTGCTAAACCTCCGGGACAGGGGTTCGAGACCCAGTACTTC
TRBV5-1	-	-	TRBJ1-3	CASSTTGGLAGNTIYF	TGCGCCAGCAGCACCACCGGGGGGCTAGCTGGAAACACCATATATTTT
TRBV6-5	TRBD1	once	TRBJ2-7	CASRRTGGDEQYF	TGTGCCTCCCGACGGACAGGGGGCGACGAGCAGTACTTC